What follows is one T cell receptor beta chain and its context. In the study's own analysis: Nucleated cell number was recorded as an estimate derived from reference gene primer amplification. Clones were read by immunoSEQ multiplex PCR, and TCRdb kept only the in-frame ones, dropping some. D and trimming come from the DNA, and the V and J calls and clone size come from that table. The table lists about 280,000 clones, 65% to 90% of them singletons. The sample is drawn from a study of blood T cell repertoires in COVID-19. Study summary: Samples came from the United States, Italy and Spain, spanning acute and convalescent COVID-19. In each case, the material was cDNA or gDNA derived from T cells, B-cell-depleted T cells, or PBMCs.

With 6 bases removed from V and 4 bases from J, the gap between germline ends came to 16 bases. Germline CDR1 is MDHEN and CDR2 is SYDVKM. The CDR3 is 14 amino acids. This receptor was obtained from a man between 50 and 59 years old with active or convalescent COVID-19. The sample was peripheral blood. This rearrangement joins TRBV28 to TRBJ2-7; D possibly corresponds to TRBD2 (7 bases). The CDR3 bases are TGTGCCAGCAGCCCCGGGGGGCTTGGATACGAGCAGTACTTC. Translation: CASSPGGLGYEQYF.